A selection of T cell receptor beta chains follows, all from one sample in a study of OX40 agonist ivuxolimab in advanced cancers. The repertoire was sequenced with immunoSEQ multiplex PCR; TCRdb's copy has only in-frame clones and lacks some. Of approximately 50,000 clones in the sample, roughly 89% are singletons; the top ten hold around 0.8%. The sample consisted of CD4+ or CD8+ T cells sorted from blood, taken in a trial of the OX40 agonist ivuxolimab. These receptors were taken from an adult with an advanced solid tumor such as melanoma, head and neck, liver or kidney cancer. CDR3s include the opening cysteine and the closing phenylalanine or tryptophan. Fields, in order: clone size, J gene, D gene, V gene, CDR3 DNA, CDR3 protein. The D gene is left open where the match is weak. For some rows the clone size is stated as once, few or many, or as a class when expanded; others skip it.

>NA|TRBJ2-7|TRBD1|TRBV27
TGTGCCAGCAGTTACAGGGGCGCCTACGAGCAGTACTTC
CASSYRGAYEQYF
>NA|TRBJ1-2|NA|TRBV30
TGTGCCTGGAGGACAGGCCGGGACAACTATGGCTACACCTTC
CAWRTGRDNYGYTF
>NA|TRBJ2-5|NA|TRBV7-6
TGTGCCAGCAGCTCCGCGGGGGCAGCGGAGACCCAGTACTTC
CASSSAGAAETQYF
>NA|TRBJ1-2|NA|TRBV5-4
TGTGCCAGCAGCAATAACTATGGCTACACCTTC
CASSNNYGYTF
>NA|TRBJ2-1|TRBD2|TRBV11-3
TGTGCCAGCAGCCCGGGGACTAGCGGGACGAACAATGAGCAGTTCTTC
CASSPGTSGTNNEQFF
>NA|TRBJ1-3|NA|TRBV7-6
TGTGCCAGCAGCTCCAACTCTGGAAACACCATATATTTT
CASSSNSGNTIYF
>NA|TRBJ1-4|NA|TRBV13
TGTGCCAGCAGTCTTAACCAGAGAACTAGAGGAAAACTGTTTTTT
CASSLNQRTRGKLFF
>few|TRBJ1-1|NA|TRBV6-5
TGTGCCAGCAGTGCCCCAAGGAGTAGAGCTTTCTTT
CASSAPRSRAFF
>NA|TRBJ1-5|NA|TRBV9
TGTGCCAGCAGCGTAGGGGGGCGAGGCAATCAGCCCCAGCATTTT
CASSVGGRGNQPQHF
>once|TRBJ1-3|TRBD1|TRBV6-1
TGTGCCAGCAGCCGCGACAGGGACTCTGGAAACACCATATATTTT
CASSRDRDSGNTIYF
>NA|TRBJ2-3|TRBD2|TRBV27
TGTGCCAGCATGACTAGCGGGGGCACAGATACGCAGTATTTT
CASMTSGGTDTQYF
>NA|TRBJ2-6|NA|TRBV19
TGTGCCAGTAGTATAGATCGGGGGGCCAACGTCCTGACTTTC
CASSIDRGANVLTF
>NA|TRBJ1-6|NA|TRBV19
TGTGCCGGGGGTCCCAAGGGGTTGAATTCACCCCTCCACTTT
CAGGPKGLNSPLHF
>NA|TRBJ2-1|TRBD2|TRBV5-4
TGTGCCAGCAGCCTCATCCCTAGCGGGGGGGGAAATGAGCAGTTCTTC
CASSLIPSGGGNEQFF
>once|TRBJ2-5|NA|TRBV15
TGTGCCACCAGCAGAAACCGACAGGCTCAAGAGACCCAGTACTTC
CATSRNRQAQETQYF
>NA|TRBJ2-1|NA|TRBV2
TGTGCCAGCAGCCAAGCAAGGAATGAGCAGTTCTTC
CASSQARNEQFF
>NA|TRBJ2-7|NA|TRBV6-6
TGTGCCAGCAGTTACGGGACCTGGGGGTCCTACGAGCAGTACTTC
CASSYGTWGSYEQYF
>NA|TRBJ2-4|NA|TRBV28
TGTGCCAGCAGGGGCCCGACCCCCAACTTAGCCAAAAACATTCAGTACTTC
CASRGPTPNLAKNIQYF
>NA|TRBJ2-7|TRBD1|TRBV7-9
TGTGCCAGCAGCGTAGACAGGGGAACCTACGAGCAGTACTTC
CASSVDRGTYEQYF
>NA|TRBJ1-1|NA|TRBV5-8
TGTGCCAGCAGCTTGAGGGTGGTTTCAGCTTTCTTT
CASSLRVVSAFF
>NA|TRBJ2-1|TRBD2|TRBV19
TGTGCCAGTAGTATAGTATTCGGCGGGGGGACTTACAATGAGCAGTTCTTC
CASSIVFGGGTYNEQFF
>NA|TRBJ2-5|NA|TRBV5-4
TGTGCCAGCAGCTTGACGGGGGTAAGGGAGACCCAGTACTTC
CASSLTGVRETQYF
>NA|TRBJ1-1|NA|TRBV5-4
TGTGCCAGCAGCTTGGGGCGGAGGCAGGGGAACACTGAAGCTTTCTTT
CASSLGRRQGNTEAFF
>NA|TRBJ1-4|NA|TRBV29-1
TGCAGCGTATTAGGCCTTAATGAAAAACTGTTTTTT
CSVLGLNEKLFF
>NA|TRBJ1-2|TRBD1|TRBV19
TGTGCCAGTAGTCGAACGGGACAGGGGGCTAACTATGGCTACACCTTC
CASSRTGQGANYGYTF
>NA|TRBJ1-2|NA|TRBV5-6
TGTGCCAGCAGCTTGGCCGGGTCCTATGGCTACACCTTC
CASSLAGSYGYTF
>once|TRBJ1-1|TRBD1|TRBV5-4
TGTGCCAGCAGCAGGGGACAGGCGGGGAACACTGAAGCTTTCTTT
CASSRGQAGNTEAFF
>NA|TRBJ1-2|NA|TRBV18
TGTGCCAGCTCACCGGAGCAGGGCCTCGGAAACTATGGCTACACCTTC
CASSPEQGLGNYGYTF
>few|TRBJ1-6|TRBD1|TRBV19
TGTGCCACCAGTCAGGGGGCAGGGTCACCCCTCCACTTT
CATSQGAGSPLHF